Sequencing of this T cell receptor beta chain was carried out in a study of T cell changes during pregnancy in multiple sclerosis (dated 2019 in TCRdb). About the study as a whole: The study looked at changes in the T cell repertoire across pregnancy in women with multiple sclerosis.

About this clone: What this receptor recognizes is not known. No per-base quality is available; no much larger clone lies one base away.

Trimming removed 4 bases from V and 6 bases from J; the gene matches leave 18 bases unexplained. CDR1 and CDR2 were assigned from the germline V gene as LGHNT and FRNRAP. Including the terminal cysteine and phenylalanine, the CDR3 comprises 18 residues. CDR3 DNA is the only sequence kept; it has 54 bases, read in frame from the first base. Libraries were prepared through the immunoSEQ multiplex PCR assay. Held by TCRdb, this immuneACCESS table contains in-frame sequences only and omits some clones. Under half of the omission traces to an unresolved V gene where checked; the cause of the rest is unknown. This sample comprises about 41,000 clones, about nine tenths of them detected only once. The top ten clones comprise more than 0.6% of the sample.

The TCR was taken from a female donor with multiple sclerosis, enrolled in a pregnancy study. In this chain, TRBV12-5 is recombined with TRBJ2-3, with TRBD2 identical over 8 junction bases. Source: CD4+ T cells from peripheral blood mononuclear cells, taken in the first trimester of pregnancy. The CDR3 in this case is CASGWISGARRPWDTQYF. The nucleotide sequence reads TGTGCTAGTGGTTGGATTAGCGGGGCCCGTCGTCCCTGGGATACGCAGTATTTT.